These T cell receptor beta chains were read from a single sample in a study of blood T cells in healthy people across ages. TCRdb reprocessed the 5' RACE reads with MiXCR, giving one entry per CDR3 protein. The repertoire holds 1.5 million or so distinct CDR3 sequences, with under 55% as singletons. Material for sequencing was blood. These TCRs come from a woman between 18 and 30 years old in good health. The CDR3 runs from the conserved cysteine through the conserved F or W. The D gene is left open where the match is weak. Only some rows state a clone size, as once, few, many or a class for expanded clones.

J | D | size | V | DNA | CDR3
TRBJ2-7 | TRBD1 | once | TRBV28 | TGTGCCAGCAGTTTATTTGCAGGGGGCTCCTACAATGAGCAGTACTTC | CASSLFAGGSYNEQYF
TRBJ1-2 | - | few | TRBV20-1 | TGCAGTGCTAGACCCGGTAAAGCTGGCCCTAACTATGGCTACACCTTC | CSARPGKAGPNYGYTF
TRBJ2-5 | - | - | TRBV4-2 | TGTGCCAGCAGGAGCGACATGGGCGCCCAGTACTTC | CASRSDMGAQYF
TRBJ2-1 | - | - | TRBV11-2 | TGTGCCAGCAGCTTAGATCGGCTGGGCTACAATGAGCAGTTCTTC | CASSLDRLGYNEQFF
TRBJ2-1 | - | - | TRBV28 | TGTGCCAGCAGTTTAAATAAAATCGAGGCCACTAGTAATGAGCAGTTCTTC | CASSLNKIEATSNEQFF
TRBJ1-2 | - | - | TRBV13 | TGTGCCAGCAGCTTCTCGGGGTGGGATGGCTACACCTTC | CASSFSGWDGYTF
TRBJ2-1 | TRBD1 | - | TRBV25-1 | TGTGCCAGCAGTGGGGACAGGGGTCACAATGAGCAGTTCTTC | CASSGDRGHNEQFF
TRBJ2-5 | - | - | TRBV19 | TGTGCATCAAAACGGGGCAACCAAGAGACCCAGTACTTC | CASKRGNQETQYF
TRBJ1-4 | - | - | TRBV20-1 | TGCAGTGCTAGAGATCCCTCTTCTGGTGAAAAACTGTTTTTT | CSARDPSSGEKLFF
TRBJ2-7 | - | - | TRBV6-2/TRBV6-3 | TGTGCCAGCAGTTACGGCAACACCTACGAGCAGTACTTC | CASSYGNTYEQYF
TRBJ1-4 | - | few | TRBV7-9 | TGTGCCAGCAGCTTAGGCGGATGGGTCTCAACTAATGAAAAACTGTTTTTT | CASSLGGWVSTNEKLFF
TRBJ1-5 | TRBD1 | few | TRBV10-3 | TGTGCCATCAGTGAGTCAGGACAGGGATTCAATCAGCCCCAGCATTTT | CAISESGQGFNQPQHF
TRBJ1-2 | - | - | TRBV29-1 | TGCAGCGTTGAAAATTTATGGGGGGTGACCTATGGCTACACCTTC | CSVENLWGVTYGYTF
TRBJ2-7 | - | - | TRBV27 | TGTGCCAGCAGTTCGCTTCAGGGGAGGAACAATGAGCAGTACTTC | CASSSLQGRNNEQYF
TRBJ2-3 | - | - | TRBV28 | TGTGCCGGCAACAGTCCTAGCACAGATACGCAGTATTTT | CAGNSPSTDTQYF
TRBJ1-2 | TRBD1 | - | TRBV28 | TGTGCCAGCAGTTACCCGGGGACAGTAAGCTATGGCTACACCTTC | CASSYPGTVSYGYTF
TRBJ1-1 | TRBD1 | - | TRBV9 | TGTGCCAGCAGCGTAGCCCGGACAGGTAACACTGAAGCTTTCTTT | CASSVARTGNTEAFF
TRBJ1-1 | - | many | TRBV29-1 | TGCAGCGTTGAGGACGGATTAAACACTGAAGCTTTCTTT | CSVEDGLNTEAFF
TRBJ2-5 | - | - | TRBV14 | TGTGCCAGCAGCCAAGACCACCTGTACCAAGAGACCCAGTACTTC | CASSQDHLYQETQYF
TRBJ1-2 | - | many | TRBV28 | TGTGCCAGCAGCCTACTCGGACAGTCTAACTATGGCTACACCTTC | CASSLLGQSNYGYTF
TRBJ2-5 | - | once | TRBV6-1 | TGTGCCAGCAGCAAAACACGGCTAAAGGGGACCCAGTACTTC | CASSKTRLKGTQYF
TRBJ2-2 | - | - | TRBV12-3/TRBV12-4 | TGTGCCAGCAGTTTTAAGCTCACCGGGGAGCTGTTTTTT | CASSFKLTGELFF
TRBJ2-5 | - | - | TRBV7-9 | TGTGCCAGCAAAGCTTGGGGGGAGCAAGAGACCCAGTACTTC | CASKAWGEQETQYF
TRBJ2-7 | TRBD2 | - | TRBV20-1 | TGCAGTGCTAGAGTAGCGGGACCAAGCTCCTACAATGAGCAGTACTTC | CSARVAGPSSYNEQYF
TRBJ2-7 | - | few | TRBV7-8 | TGTGCCAGCAGCCGTTCGATGAGCTCCTACGAGCAGTACTTC | CASSRSMSSYEQYF
TRBJ1-6 | - | few | TRBV6-5 | TGTGCCAGCAGGAGAGGAGGGGACGCTGCACCCCTCCACTTT | CASRRGGDAAPLHF
TRBJ1-4 | - | - | TRBV15 | TGTGCCACCAGCAGGACCCCTACTGGGGGGCGAATGTTTTTT | CATSRTPTGGRMFF